These 31 T cell receptor beta chains came from one sample sequenced in a study of blood T cells in healthy people across ages. A J-beta primer mix and a sample-barcoded 5' primer were used in a second PCR of about 6 to 12 cycles. Via MiXCR, TCRdb re-called the 5' RACE reads, giving one row per CDR3 protein. The table has 1.5 million to 2 million distinct CDR3 sequences, 25% to 30% seen once. The sequenced material came from blood. Every receptor here comes from a young woman in good health.

This clonotype occurred a few times. CDR3 DNA: TGTGCCAGCAGCCGGAGAGAGGAAGCTTCGTACGAGCAGTACTTC. As protein: CASSRREEASYEQYF. The gene calls are TRBV3-1 and TRBJ2-7; D is undetermined. Looked up from germline, CDR1 is LGHDT and CDR2 is YNNKEL (reference sequence). CDR3 length: 15 amino acids. V lost 4 bases and J lost 4, with 17 bases in between.

Points on this clonotype: A much larger clone differs by one base, so this may be a read error. The chain uses TRBV20-1 and TRBJ2-1; no clear D gene. The germline V and J ends were trimmed by 6 bases and 13 bases, with 22 bases remaining between them. Germline values: CDR1 DFQATT, CDR2 SNEGSKA (reference sequence). The CDR3 has 13 residues. Here the CDR3 reads CSASLHGQETQFF. The DNA for the CDR3 is TGCAGTGCGAGTCTTCACGGGCAAGAGACCCAGTTCTTC.

This clonotype has a handful of counts. This chain links TRBV4-3 with TRBJ2-5; tentatively, D is TRBD2 (7 bases). Per the germline V gene, CDR1 is LGHNA and CDR2 is YSLEER. The ends were cut back, 3 bases at V and 3 bases at J, with 14 bases in the middle. The CDR3 spans 15 residues. This CDR3 is CASSQGGRTEETQYF. For the CDR3, the DNA is TGCGCCAGCAGCCAGGGGGGGAGGACAGAAGAGACCCAGTACTTC.

The V gene is TRBV12-3 or TRBV12-4, the J gene TRBJ1-3; a possible D gene is TRBD1 (5 bases). CDR3 length equals 15 residues. Deletions cut 5 bases from V and 0 bases from J, with 11 bases between. The CDR3 is CASSTLDISGNTIYF. As DNA, the CDR3 is TGTGCCAGCAGTACACTGGACATCTCTGGAAACACCATATATTTT.

V usage is TRBV7-9 and J usage is TRBJ2-7, with D unclear. V lost 7 bases to trimming and J lost 4 bases, with 11 bases between them. Germline-derived CDR1 and CDR2 are SEHNR and FQNEAQ (reference sequence). The CDR3 has 12 residues. In nucleotides, the CDR3 is TGTGCCAGCAACTCTAGTGGGTACGAGCAGTACTTC. Protein: CASNSSGYEQYF.

The rearrangement links TRBV7-2 to TRBJ2-5; possibly TRBD2 for D (7 bases). Trimming removed 5 bases from V and 5 bases from J, with 21 bases in between. Germline V lookup: CDR1 SGHTA, CDR2 FQGNSA. CDR3 size: 16 residues. CDR3 sequence reads: CASSRRGGRPRETQYF. In DNA form, the CDR3 reads TGTGCCAGCAGCAGGAGGGGGGGACGCCCTCGGGAGACCCAGTACTTC.

The rearrangement links TRBV20-1 to TRBJ1-1; no firm D call. V gave up 0 bases and J gave up 2 bases, with 10 bases separating them. This CDR3 contains 14 residues. From germline, CDR1 is DFQATT and CDR2 SNEGSKA (reference sequence). CDR3 sequence reads: CSARDRRGNTEAFF. The CDR3 DNA follows: TGCAGTGCTAGAGATCGTAGAGGTAACACTGAAGCTTTCTTT.

In its sample, this clonotype was seen a few times. The V and J genes are TRBV7-3 and TRBJ1-2; TRBD1 is a possible D gene (5 bases). The CDR3 covers 12 residues. Trimming cost V 7 bases and J 4 bases, with 10 bases left between them. Per the germline V gene, CDR1 is SGHTA and CDR2 is FQGTGA. The CDR3 spells CASTGQVYGYTF. As DNA, the CDR3 is TGTGCCAGCACCGGACAAGTCTATGGCTACACCTTC.

This clonotype was seen a few times. The rearrangement joins TRBV4-1 to TRBJ2-7; 7 bases match TRBD2. Germline values: CDR1 MGHRA, CDR2 YSYEKL. The CDR3 length is 15 residues. V shed 1 base and J 2 bases; nucleotides not matched to a gene: 5. CDR3 amino acids: CASSQGGDYPYEQYF. The CDR3 region has the DNA TGCGCCAGCAGCCAAGGAGGGGACTACCCCTACGAGCAGTACTTC.

This clonotype appeared a few times. The chain joins TRBV28 to TRBJ2-4; D is tentatively TRBD1 or TRBD2 (5 bases each). Germline V CDR1 and CDR2: MDHEN, SYDVKM. With 6 bases removed from V and 9 bases from J, the gap between germline ends came to 18 bases. CDR3 length equals 14 residues. CDR3 DNA: TGTGCCAGCAGCCTCGGGACCTTGGGGAGCATTCAGTACTTC. It codes for CASSLGTLGSIQYF.

This chain uses TRBV7-9 with TRBJ2-3; the D gene is possibly TRBD1 (5 bases). V dropped 3 bases and J dropped 2 bases, with 12 bases sitting between them. Germline values: CDR1 SEHNR, CDR2 FQNEAQ (reference sequence). CDR3 length: 15 residues. The CDR3 spells CASSFAGKATDTQYF. DNA for the CDR3: TGTGCCAGCAGCTTCGCAGGGAAGGCCACAGATACGCAGTATTTT.

This clonotype turned up a few times. The rearrangement links TRBV5-1 to TRBJ2-4, with TRBD2 as a possible D gene (6 bases). With the DNA end fitting TRBJ2-7 better, the J assignment may be wrong. Germline values: CDR1 SGHRS, CDR2 YFSETQ. The CDR3 runs to 14 residues. CDR3 coding DNA: TGCGCCAGCAGCCTGGGACTGGTTATGTACGAGCAGTACTTC. It codes for CASSLGLVMYEQYF.

In this sample, this clonotype turned up a few times. This chain joins TRBV28 and TRBJ2-5; unclear D gene. V was cut by 6 bases and J by 0 bases, with 8 bases left in between. The CDR3 covers 13 residues. Germline-derived CDR1 and CDR2 are MDHEN and SYDVKM. CDR3 coding DNA: TGTGCCAGCAGCGACTTAAACCAAGAGACCCAGTACTTC. Its translation is CASSDLNQETQYF. Based on the CDR3 plus reference TRBV28 and TRBJ2-5, the full variable domain is DVKVTQSSRYLVKRTGEKVFLECVQDMDHENMFWYRQDPGLGLRLIYFSYDVKMKEKGDIPEGYSVSREKKERFSLILESASTNQTSMYLCASSDLNQETQYFGPGTRLLVL.

This clonotype was recorded a few times. The CDR3, as DNA: TGTGCCACCAGTGACCTCCGGGACAGCAAAGGGCAGTTCTTC. It is translated as CATSDLRDSKGQFF. The chain has TRBV24-1 and TRBJ2-1, with 7 bases aligning to TRBD1. The CDR3 is 14 amino acids. J was trimmed by 12 bases and V by 4 bases; bases with no gene match: 11. Looked up from germline, CDR1 is KGHDR and CDR2 is SFDVKD.

The chain combines TRBV9 with TRBJ1-5; tentative D call: TRBD1 (5 bases). The CDR3 length is 15 residues. Trimming shortened V by 1 base and J by 5 bases, and 13 bases separated the two germline ends. Germline CDR1 and CDR2: SGDLS and YYNGEE. CDR3: CASSVLGEEYQPQHF. CDR3 DNA sequence: TGTGCCAGCAGCGTACTGGGGGAAGAGTATCAGCCCCAGCATTTT. Drawing the rest from reference TRBV9 and TRBJ1-5, the complete variable domain is DSGVTQTPKHLITATGQRVTLRCSPRSGDLSVYWYQQSLDQGLQFLIQYYNGEERAKGNILERFSAQQFPDLHSELNLSSLELGDSALYFCASSVLGEEYQPQHFGDGTRLSIL.

This clonotype came up a few times. The CDR3 is CATSGGDGQPQHF. The DNA of the CDR3 is TGTGCCACCAGTGGCGGGGACGGACAGCCCCAGCATTTT. The V call is TRBV24-1, the J call TRBJ1-5, with a tentative D call TRBD1 (5 bases). Between the trimmed V and J ends, which lost 5 bases and 7 bases, there was a span of 11 bases. Germline CDR1 reads KGHDR; CDR2 reads SFDVKD. The CDR3 length is 13 residues.

As to this clonotype: Possible read error: a much larger clone is one base away. The chain carries TRBV5-1 and TRBJ2-5, with D hard to call. V was cut by 2 bases and J by 11 bases, with 22 bases left in between. This CDR3 is 15 amino acids long. Germline V gene sequence: CDR1 SGHRS, CDR2 YFSETQ. The CDR3 DNA is TGCGCCAGCAGCTTCGACTCCCCGAACTACAATGAGCAGTACTTC. Its translation is CASSFDSPNYNEQYF.

This chain uses TRBV20-1 with TRBJ2-5; possibly TRBD1 or TRBD2 for D (5 bases each). CDR3 length equals 13 residues. Germline values: CDR1 DFQATT, CDR2 SNEGSKA (reference sequence). The V gene lost 5 bases and the J gene lost 1 base, with 11 bases spanning the gap. In nucleotides, the CDR3 is TGCAGTGCTGGGAAGGGACCCCAAGAGACCCAGTACTTC. It codes for CSAGKGPQETQYF.

There are a few counts of this clonotype. The chain carries TRBV3-1 and TRBJ1-2, with TRBD1 as a possible D gene (5 bases). Trimming removed 4 bases at V and 1 base at J, with 10 bases between. In germline, CDR1 is LGHDT, CDR2 YNNKEL (reference sequence). The CDR3 spans 14 residues. Written as DNA, the CDR3 is TGTGCCAGCAGCCCCTCGGGACTTAACTATGGCTACACCTTC. Protein: CASSPSGLNYGYTF.

This clonotype occurred a few times. The rearrangement uses TRBV20-1 and TRBJ2-1; 9 bases line up with TRBD2. V trimming: 0 bases; J trimming: 9 bases; junction bases outside the gene matches: 12. The CDR3 sequence is 16 residues long. Germline-derived CDR1 and CDR2 are DFQATT and SNEGSKA (reference sequence). The CDR3 here is CSARDNPAGGGSEQFF. The CDR3 nucleotides are TGCAGTGCTAGAGATAACCCAGCGGGAGGAGGTAGTGAGCAGTTCTTC.

There are a few counts of this clonotype. The chain combines TRBV12-3 or TRBV12-4 with TRBJ2-6; D may be TRBD2 (6 bases). The CDR3 sequence is 17 residues long. V was pared by 3 bases and J by 4 bases, with 16 bases between. The CDR3 nucleotides read TGTGCCAGCAGTTTTCAGGAGGGTCTGGCGGGGGCCAACGTCCTGACTTTC. Encoded protein: CASSFQEGLAGANVLTF.

This clonotype showed up just a few times. The chain uses TRBV28 and TRBJ1-1; D not resolved. The ends were cut back, 5 bases at V and 1 base at J, with 5 bases in the middle. CDR1 MDHEN and CDR2 SYDVKM come from the germline V gene. The CDR3 extends over 12 amino acids. This chain's CDR3 is CASSIWNTEAFF. The CDR3 DNA sequence: TGTGCCAGCAGTATCTGGAACACTGAAGCTTTCTTT.

This clonotype appeared a single time. A much more abundant neighbour one base away suggests this may be a read error. The chain carries TRBV7-2 and TRBJ2-1, with D unclear. This CDR3 comprises 15 residues. In germline, CDR1 is SGHTA, CDR2 FQGNSA. CDR3 amino acids: CASSFDKSSYSEQFF. DNA for the CDR3: TGTGCCAGCAGCTTTGACAAGAGCTCCTACAGTGAGCAGTTCTTC.

In this sample, this clonotype turned up a few times. The V gene is TRBV15, the J gene TRBJ2-3, with 10 bases aligning to TRBD2. The germline CDR1 and CDR2 sequences are LNHNV and YYDKDF (reference sequence). The CDR3 runs to 16 residues. J was trimmed by 2 bases and V by 1 base; bases with no gene match: 3. The CDR3 protein is CATSRASGGSTDTQYF. CDR3 in DNA: TGTGCCACCAGCAGAGCTAGCGGGGGTTCCACAGATACGCAGTATTTT.

The V and J genes are TRBV24-1 and TRBJ2-1; 8 nucleotides align to TRBD2. Trimming cost V 3 bases and J 9 bases; bases outside gene matches: 15. The V gene's germline CDR1 is KGHDR and CDR2 SFDVKD. The CDR3 covers 17 residues. The CDR3 region is CATSDRAGTRGGGEQFF. DNA for the CDR3: TGTGCCACCAGTGATAGGGCCGGGACTAGAGGGGGAGGTGAGCAGTTCTTC.

This clonotype was counted between two and nine times. V gene TRBV9 combines with J gene TRBJ2-2; the D is unclear. Trimming shortened V by 1 base and J by 1 base, and 2 bases separated the two germline ends. Per germline, CDR1 SGDLS and CDR2 YYNGEE. The length of the CDR3 is 13 residues. This CDR3 reads CASSVQNTGELFF. DNA for the CDR3: TGTGCCAGCAGCGTACAGAACACCGGGGAGCTGTTTTTT.

The J gene is TRBJ1-2, the V gene TRBV7-6; no definite D call. Per the germline V gene, CDR1 is SGHVS and CDR2 is FNYEAQ. V dropped 1 base and J dropped 8 bases, with 17 bases sitting between them. The CDR3 loop spans 15 amino acids. CDR3 coding DNA: TGTGCCAGCAGCTTAGGGGCGGGAGTAGAAGGAGGCTACACCTTC. The encoded protein is CASSLGAGVEGGYTF.

This clonotype was seen more than once but under ten times. CDR3: CATSVGTTNYGYTF. The CDR3 coding sequence is TGTGCCACCAGCGTCGGGACTACCAACTATGGCTACACCTTC. The chain has TRBV15 and TRBJ1-2, with D possibly being TRBD1 (5 bases). Trimming cost V 5 bases and J 2 bases, with 12 bases left between them. CDR3 length: 14 residues. Germline V gene lookup returns CDR1 LNHNV and CDR2 YYDKDF (reference sequence).

This chain connects TRBV29-1 to TRBJ2-1; 9 bases fit TRBD2. The CDR3 runs to 17 residues. CDR1 is SQVTM and CDR2 is ANQGSEA in the germline V gene. After removal of 4 bases from V and 10 bases from J, the junction contained 20 bases not matched to a gene. In DNA form, the CDR3 reads TGCAGCGTTGTGGGGGCTTCCCTAGCGGGACCTTATGGGGAGCAGTTCTTC. This translates into CSVVGASLAGPYGEQFF.

This clonotype was detected a few times. The chain has TRBV7-9 and TRBJ2-7, with 9 positions matching TRBD1. The CDR3 is 16 amino acids. J was trimmed by 2 bases and V by 5 bases; bases with no gene match: 10. CDR1 and CDR2 from the germline V gene are SEHNR and FQNEAQ (reference sequence). The CDR3 reads CASSVYRDRDTYEQYF. The CDR3 DNA sequence: TGTGCCAGCAGCGTATACCGGGACAGGGATACCTACGAGCAGTACTTC.

V usage is TRBV7-2 and J usage is TRBJ2-7; 13 bases are shared with TRBD2. The CDR3 is 17 residues long. CDR1 is SGHTA, CDR2 FQGNSA, per germline. V shed 4 bases and J 0 bases; nucleotides not matched to a gene: 6. The CDR3 sequence is CASSSRGLAGRSYEQYF. CDR3 coding DNA: TGTGCCAGCAGCTCGCGGGGACTAGCGGGGCGCTCCTACGAGCAGTACTTC. The full variable domain, its missing parts supplied by reference TRBV7-2 and TRBJ2-7, is GAGVSQSPSNKVTEKGKDVELRCDPISGHTALYWYRQSLGQGLEFLIYFQGNSAPDKSGLPSDRFSAERTGGSVSTLTIQRTQQEDSAVYLCASSSRGLAGRSYEQYFGPGTRLTVT.